This T cell receptor beta chain came from a study of blood T cell repertoires in COVID-19 (dated by TCRdb to between 2020 and 2021). Describing the broader study: Samples from collaborators originated in the United States, Italy and Spain and spanned both the acute and convalescent phases of COVID-19. The prospective study material was composed of cDNA or gDNA derived from T cells, B-cell-depleted T cells, or PBMCs. Subjects who had been exposed to COVID-19, were actively infected with it, or had recovered from it provided the deeply sampled blood TCRbeta repertoires that made up the dataset. The repertoires were released in a freely available public database meant as a resource for research on the immune response to SARS-CoV-2. Samples came from the ongoing ImmuneRACE study (first 160 participants) plus 1,254 subjects from 6 global collaborators. Nearly every sample came with metadata listing a de-identified subject ID, COVID-19 status, age in years and sex. Where HLA class I and class II types were available, the types were taken from metadata supplied by the sample provider, not from assay-based typing.

The CDR3 measures 15 amino acids from cysteine to phenylalanine. The CDR3 DNA has 45 bases and is translated from base 1. Trimmed from V: 6 bases; trimmed from J: 1 base; junction bases lacking a gene match: 5. For CDR1 and CDR2, the germline V gene (reference sequence) lists MNHNY and SVGAGI. The immunoSEQ Assay, a bias-controlled multiplex PCR, was used to amplify TCRbeta CDR3 regions from genomic DNA. The original methods were these. Within the assay, amplification of reference gene primers was used to estimate how many nucleated cells each sample contained. To quantify the absolute abundance of each unique TCRbeta CDR3 rearrangement, sequence reads were collapsed and filtered. For each sample, productive Simpson clonality was calculated as the square root of Simpson's diversity index over productive rearrangements. TCRdb holds this immuneACCESS table with in-frame rearrangements only. Some clones are missing; in checked studies, unresolved V genes explain under half, and the rest has no known cause. V and J calls and clone size follow that table, whereas D and trimming were derived from the DNA. Across this sample there are roughly 150,000 clones, with about 85% seen only once. The biggest ten clones account for around 5.3% of the sample.

Participants in the prospective study were enrolled through a virtual design, were aged roughly 18 to 100 years, and lived in 24 United States geographic areas. In the prospective study, cohorts were assigned on the basis of participant-reported clinical history obtained from a screening survey and a study questionnaire. In the prospective study, mobile phlebotomists collected whole blood, serum and a nasopharyngeal or oropharyngeal swab from each participant. Prospective study participants could optionally give additional blood draws and questionnaires over a roughly two-month period. Blood samples from the prospective study were shipped frozen or at room temperature prior to DNA extraction. Broad study findings and their caveats: The amount of clinical and demographic metadata varied by source and participant and was provided uncurated.

With regard to this clone: Its antigen has not been determined. Base qualities are not provided; no much larger clone lies one nucleotide away.

The sample consisted of PBMCs or T cells enriched from blood (not recorded which). The chain is assembled from TRBV6-6 and TRBJ2-5; 10 of the junction bases match TRBD2. The sequence came from a woman in her 40s with acute COVID-19. The CDR3 protein: CASRATSGPQETQYF. The DNA is TGTGCCAGCAGGGCGACTAGCGGGCCCCAAGAGACCCAGTACTTC.